This T cell receptor (beta chain) was recorded in a study of siplizumab effects on memory and regulatory T cells. Overall study findings and caveats: Naive T cells looked more diverse than memory cells and looked like major alloresponse contributors. Treg origin accounted for an average of around 67% of mappable alloreactive CD4+ clones with siplizumab and roughly 27% in controls.

As to this clone: Its antigen remains unknown.

The CDR3 spans 13 residues. V dropped 1 base and J dropped 1 base, with 5 bases sitting between them. Germline lookup yields CDR1 SGHRS and CDR2 YFSETQ. Per sample, some 90,000 TCR templates were assayed. Generated by immunoSEQ multiplex PCR, the TCRdb table keeps only in-frame clones and is missing some. This repertoire shows 90,000 to 120,000 clones, around 92% found once; its top ten account for under 3%. The rearrangement uses TRBV5-1 and TRBJ1-1; D is uncertain. Specimen: CD4+ T cells sorted from blood. The clonotype was recovered from a human donor in good health. Some clones in this sample may be carry-over from other donors' samples. The CDR3 protein is CASSLLQNTEAFF. The CDR3 coding sequence is TGCGCCAGCAGCTTGTTACAGAACACTGAAGCTTTCTTT.